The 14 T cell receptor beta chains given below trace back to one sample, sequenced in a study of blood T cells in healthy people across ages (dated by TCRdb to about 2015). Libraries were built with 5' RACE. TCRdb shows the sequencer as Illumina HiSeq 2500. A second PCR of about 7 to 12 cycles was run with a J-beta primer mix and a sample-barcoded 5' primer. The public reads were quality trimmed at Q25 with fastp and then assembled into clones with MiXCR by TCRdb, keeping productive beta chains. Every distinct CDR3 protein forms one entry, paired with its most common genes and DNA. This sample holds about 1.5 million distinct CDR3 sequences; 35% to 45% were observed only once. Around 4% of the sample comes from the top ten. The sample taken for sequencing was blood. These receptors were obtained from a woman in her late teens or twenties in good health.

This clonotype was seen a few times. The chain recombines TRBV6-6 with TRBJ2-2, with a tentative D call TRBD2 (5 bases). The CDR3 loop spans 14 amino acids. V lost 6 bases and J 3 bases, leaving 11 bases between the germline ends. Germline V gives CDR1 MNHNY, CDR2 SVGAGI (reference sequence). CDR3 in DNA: TGTGCCAGCAGCAGGACTTTCGACACCGGGGAGCTGTTTTTT. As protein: CASSRTFDTGELFF.

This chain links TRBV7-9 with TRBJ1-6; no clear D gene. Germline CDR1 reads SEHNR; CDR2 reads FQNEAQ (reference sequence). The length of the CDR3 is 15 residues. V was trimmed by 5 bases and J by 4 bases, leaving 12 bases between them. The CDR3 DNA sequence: TGTGCCAGCAGCGAACCTGGACCATATAATTCACCCCTCCACTTT. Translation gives CASSEPGPYNSPLHF.

The DNA of the CDR3 is TGTGCCAGTAGAATGACAGGGCGCACTGAAGCTTTCTTT. It codes for CASRMTGRTEAFF. The chain links TRBV19 to TRBJ1-1; 7 bases agree with TRBD1. Germline V gives CDR1 LNHDA, CDR2 SQIVND (reference sequence). V shed 6 bases and J 4 bases; nucleotides not matched to a gene: 5. CDR3 length: 13 amino acids.

The CDR3 sequence is CASRHRAGATDTQYF. In DNA, the CDR3 is TGTGCCAGTAGGCACCGGGCGGGGGCTACGGATACGCAGTATTTT. The chain joins TRBV27 to TRBJ2-3; tentatively, D is TRBD2 (7 bases). This CDR3 region has 15 residues. Germline V gene lookup returns CDR1 MNHEY and CDR2 SMNVEV (reference sequence). V lost 9 bases, J lost 6 bases, and 22 bases lay in between.

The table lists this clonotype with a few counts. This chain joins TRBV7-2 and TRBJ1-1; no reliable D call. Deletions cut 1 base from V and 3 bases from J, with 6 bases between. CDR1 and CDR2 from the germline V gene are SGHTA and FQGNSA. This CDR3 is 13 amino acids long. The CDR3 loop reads CASSLGPDTEAFF. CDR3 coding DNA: TGTGCCAGCAGCTTAGGTCCGGACACTGAAGCTTTCTTT.

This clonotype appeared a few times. The CDR3 DNA sequence: TGTGCCAGCAGAGACAGGGGCTTCTATGGCTACACCTTC. This encodes CASRDRGFYGYTF. The rearrangement links TRBV6-5 to TRBJ1-2; 8 positions match TRBD1. The V gene's germline CDR1 is MNHEY and CDR2 SVGAGI. This CDR3 is built from 13 residues. J gave up 4 bases and V 6 bases, and 4 bases lay outside the gene matches.

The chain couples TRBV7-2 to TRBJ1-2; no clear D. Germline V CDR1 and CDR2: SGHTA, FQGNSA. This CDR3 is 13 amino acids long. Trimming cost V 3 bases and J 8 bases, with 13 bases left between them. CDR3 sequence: CASSFREIRGYTF. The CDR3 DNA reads TGTGCCAGCAGCTTCCGGGAGATACGGGGCTACACCTTC.

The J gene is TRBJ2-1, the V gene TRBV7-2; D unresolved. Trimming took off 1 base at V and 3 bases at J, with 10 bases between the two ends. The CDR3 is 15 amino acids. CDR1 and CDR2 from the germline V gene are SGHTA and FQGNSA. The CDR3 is CASSLGSWRYNEQFF. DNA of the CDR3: TGTGCCAGCAGCTTAGGCAGCTGGCGCTACAATGAGCAGTTCTTC.

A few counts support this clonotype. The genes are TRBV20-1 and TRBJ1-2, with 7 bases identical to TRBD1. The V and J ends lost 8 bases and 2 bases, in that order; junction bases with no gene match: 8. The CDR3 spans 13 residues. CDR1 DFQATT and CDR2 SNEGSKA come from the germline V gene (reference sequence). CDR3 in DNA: TGCAGTATCATAGAACAGGGGAACTATGGCTACACCTTC. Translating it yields CSIIEQGNYGYTF.

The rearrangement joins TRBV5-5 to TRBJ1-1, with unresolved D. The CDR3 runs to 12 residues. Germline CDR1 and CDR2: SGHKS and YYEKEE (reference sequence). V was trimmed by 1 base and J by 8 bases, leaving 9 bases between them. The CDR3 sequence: CASSLRGWEAFF. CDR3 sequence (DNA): TGTGCCAGCAGCTTGCGCGGTTGGGAAGCTTTCTTT. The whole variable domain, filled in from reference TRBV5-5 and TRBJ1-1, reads DAGVTQSPTHLIKTRGQQVTLRCSPISGHKSVSWYQQVLGQGPQFIFQYYEKEERGRGNFPDRFSARQFPNYSSELNVNALLLGDSALYLCASSLRGWEAFFGQGTRLTVV.

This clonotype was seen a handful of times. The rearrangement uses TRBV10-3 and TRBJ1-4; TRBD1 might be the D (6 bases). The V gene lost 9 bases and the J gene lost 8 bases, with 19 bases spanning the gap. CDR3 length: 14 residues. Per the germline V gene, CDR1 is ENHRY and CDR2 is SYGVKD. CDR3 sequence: CAIWTDGKAEKLFF. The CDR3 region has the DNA TGTGCCATTTGGACAGACGGAAAGGCAGAAAAACTGTTTTTT.

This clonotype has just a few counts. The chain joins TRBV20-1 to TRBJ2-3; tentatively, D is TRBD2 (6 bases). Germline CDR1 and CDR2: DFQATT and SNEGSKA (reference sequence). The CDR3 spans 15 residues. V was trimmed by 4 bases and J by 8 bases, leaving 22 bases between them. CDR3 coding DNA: TGCAGTGCTAACACACTAGCATTATCCTCCCCTACGCAGTATTTT. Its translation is CSANTLALSSPTQYF.

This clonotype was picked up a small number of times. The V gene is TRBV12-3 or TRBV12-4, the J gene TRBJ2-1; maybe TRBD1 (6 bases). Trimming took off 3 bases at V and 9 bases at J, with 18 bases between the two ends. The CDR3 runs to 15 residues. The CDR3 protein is CASSLKSEPRGEQFF. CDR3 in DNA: TGTGCCAGCAGTTTGAAGTCCGAACCCAGGGGTGAGCAGTTCTTC.

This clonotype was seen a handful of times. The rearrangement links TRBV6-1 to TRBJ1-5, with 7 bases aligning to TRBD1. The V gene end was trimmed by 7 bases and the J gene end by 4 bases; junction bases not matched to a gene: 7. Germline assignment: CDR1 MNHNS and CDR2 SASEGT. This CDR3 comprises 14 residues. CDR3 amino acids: CASIRQGRNQPQHF. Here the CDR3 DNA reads TGTGCCAGCATAAGACAGGGTAGAAATCAGCCCCAGCATTTT.